These T cell receptor beta chains were read from a single sample in a study of identical twins. TCRdb re-analysed the 5' RACE reads in MiXCR, keeping a single row per CDR3 protein. The table lists 600,000 to 800,000 distinct CDR3 sequences, roughly 20% of them singletons, with roughly 4.3% in the top ten. These data were also reused for a study on T cells expressing NK-cell markers.

Sequenced input: PBMCs. These receptors all come from a woman between 18 and 29 years old in good health. Both conserved end residues are part of each CDR3. The D gene is left open where the match is weak. Part of the rows lack a size; the others show once, few, many or a class for expanded clones.

v_gene: TRBV25-1
d_gene: TRBD1
abundance: -
j_gene: TRBJ1-4
CDR3aa: CASSGGDSSEKLFF
CDR3nt: TGTGCCAGCAGTGGTGGGGACAGTAGTGAAAAACTGTTTTTT

v_gene: TRBV7-3
d_gene: -
abundance: few
j_gene: TRBJ2-5
CDR3aa: CASSLQAGGVETQYF
CDR3nt: TGTGCCAGCAGCTTACAGGCAGGGGGGGTAGAGACCCAGTACTTC

v_gene: TRBV20-1
d_gene: TRBD2
abundance: few
j_gene: TRBJ2-1
CDR3aa: CVVVAGGGSSYNEQFF
CDR3nt: TGCGTGGTGGTAGCGGGGGGCGGGAGCTCCTACAATGAGCAGTTCTTC

v_gene: TRBV7-9
d_gene: -
abundance: few
j_gene: TRBJ2-2
CDR3aa: CASSFPLASYGELFF
CDR3nt: TGTGCCAGCAGCTTCCCACTAGCATCCTACGGGGAGCTGTTTTTT

v_gene: TRBV21-1
d_gene: -
abundance: few
j_gene: TRBJ2-2
CDR3aa: CASRRGRYPSNTGELFF
CDR3nt: TGTGCCAGCAGACGAGGACGTTACCCTTCGAACACCGGGGAGCTGTTTTTT

v_gene: TRBV15
d_gene: -
abundance: -
j_gene: TRBJ2-1
CDR3aa: CATAGGASSYNEQFF
CDR3nt: TGTGCCACAGCAGGGGGGGCAAGCTCCTACAATGAGCAGTTCTTC

v_gene: TRBV12-3/TRBV12-4
d_gene: -
abundance: few
j_gene: TRBJ1-1
CDR3aa: CASRGGIGTEAFF
CDR3nt: TGTGCCAGCAGAGGGGGGATTGGCACTGAAGCTTTCTTT

v_gene: TRBV7-2
d_gene: TRBD2
abundance: -
j_gene: TRBJ2-3
CDR3aa: CASSGAGVIADTQYF
CDR3nt: TGTGCCAGCAGTGGGGCGGGAGTGATTGCAGATACGCAGTATTTT

v_gene: TRBV6-1
d_gene: TRBD1
abundance: few
j_gene: TRBJ2-1
CDR3aa: CASNGGTGVTYNEQFF
CDR3nt: TGTGCCAGCAACGGGGGGACAGGGGTGACCTACAATGAGCAGTTCTTC

v_gene: TRBV5-1
d_gene: -
abundance: few
j_gene: TRBJ2-5
CDR3aa: CASSLEAAEETQYF
CDR3nt: TGCGCCAGCAGCTTGGAGGCAGCAGAAGAGACCCAGTACTTC

v_gene: TRBV29-1
d_gene: -
abundance: -
j_gene: TRBJ2-2
CDR3aa: CSVERQEMTGELFF
CDR3nt: TGCAGCGTTGAACGGCAGGAGATGACCGGGGAGCTGTTTTTT

v_gene: TRBV9
d_gene: TRBD2
abundance: -
j_gene: TRBJ2-1
CDR3aa: CASSVLAGGPSTEQFF
CDR3nt: TGTGCCAGCAGCGTACTAGCGGGAGGGCCCTCGACTGAGCAGTTCTTC

v_gene: TRBV20-1
d_gene: -
abundance: many
j_gene: TRBJ2-5
CDR3aa: CSASHETQYF
CDR3nt: TGCAGTGCTAGTCACGAGACCCAGTACTTC

v_gene: TRBV20-1
d_gene: -
abundance: -
j_gene: TRBJ2-5
CDR3aa: CSAVGTDQETQYF
CDR3nt: TGCAGTGCGGTAGGGACCGATCAAGAGACCCAGTACTTC

v_gene: TRBV18
d_gene: -
abundance: -
j_gene: TRBJ1-6
CDR3aa: CASSPAGHRNSPLHF
CDR3nt: TGTGCCAGCTCACCAGCAGGACACCGTAATTCACCCCTCCACTTT

v_gene: TRBV29-1
d_gene: TRBD1
abundance: -
j_gene: TRBJ1-5
CDR3aa: CSVVTGGQPQHF
CDR3nt: TGCAGCGTTGTGACAGGGGGTCAGCCCCAGCATTTT

v_gene: TRBV3-1
d_gene: TRBD2
abundance: few
j_gene: TRBJ2-7
CDR3aa: CASSGSGSSRYEQYF
CDR3nt: TGTGCCAGCAGCGGCAGCGGGAGTAGCAGGTACGAGCAGTACTTC

v_gene: TRBV2
d_gene: TRBD1
abundance: many
j_gene: TRBJ2-3
CDR3aa: CATGGTGGDTQYF
CDR3nt: TGTGCCACCGGAGGGACAGGGGGCGATACGCAGTATTTT

v_gene: TRBV29-1
d_gene: -
abundance: many
j_gene: TRBJ2-7
CDR3aa: CSVVPDSRPYEQYF
CDR3nt: TGCAGCGTTGTCCCCGACAGTCGTCCCTACGAGCAGTACTTC

v_gene: TRBV15
d_gene: TRBD2
abundance: -
j_gene: TRBJ2-3
CDR3aa: CATSRDRTSGDTQYF
CDR3nt: TGTGCCACCAGCAGAGATCGGACTAGCGGAGATACGCAGTATTTT

v_gene: TRBV23-1
d_gene: -
abundance: few
j_gene: TRBJ2-1
CDR3aa: CASSQQGYNEQFF
CDR3nt: TGCGCCAGCAGTCAACAGGGTTACAATGAGCAGTTCTTC

v_gene: TRBV7-8
d_gene: TRBD2
abundance: once
j_gene: TRBJ2-2
CDR3aa: CASSPSGGAVTGELFF
CDR3nt: TGTGCCAGCAGCCCTAGCGGGGGGGCGGTCACCGGGGAGCTGTTTTTT

v_gene: TRBV6-5
d_gene: TRBD1
abundance: -
j_gene: TRBJ2-7
CDR3aa: CASSSASPGQGARYEQYF
CDR3nt: TGTGCCAGCAGTTCGGCCTCGCCTGGACAGGGGGCGCGATACGAGCAGTACTTC

v_gene: TRBV3-1
d_gene: -
abundance: few
j_gene: TRBJ1-2
CDR3aa: CASSQEDTDYGYTF
CDR3nt: TGTGCCAGCAGCCAAGAGGACACGGACTATGGCTACACCTTC

v_gene: TRBV20-1
d_gene: TRBD1
abundance: few
j_gene: TRBJ2-2
CDR3aa: CSASGPGTGEAGELFF
CDR3nt: TGCAGTGCTAGCGGTCCGGGGACAGGGGAGGCCGGGGAGCTGTTTTTT

v_gene: TRBV2
d_gene: TRBD1
abundance: -
j_gene: TRBJ2-7
CDR3aa: CASSDRTGLYEQYF
CDR3nt: TGTGCCAGCAGTGACCGGACAGGGTTATACGAGCAGTACTTC